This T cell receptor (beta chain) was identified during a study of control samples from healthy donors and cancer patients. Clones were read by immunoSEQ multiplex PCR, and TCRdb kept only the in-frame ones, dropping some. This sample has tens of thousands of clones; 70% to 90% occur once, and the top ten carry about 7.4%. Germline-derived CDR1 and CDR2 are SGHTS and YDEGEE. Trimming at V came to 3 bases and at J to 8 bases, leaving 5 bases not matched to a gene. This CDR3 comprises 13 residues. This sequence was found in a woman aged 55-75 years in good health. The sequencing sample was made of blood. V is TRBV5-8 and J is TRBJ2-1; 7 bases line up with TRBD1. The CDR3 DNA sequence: TGTGCCAGCAGCTCGGACAGGAGAGATGAGCAGTTCTTC. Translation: CASSSDRRDEQFF.